The rows below give T cell receptor beta chains drawn from one sample of a study of regulatory T cells in long-lasting Graves disease. Using its own MiXCR run on the multiplex PCR reads, TCRdb lists one record per CDR3 protein. The table has about 300,000 distinct CDR3 sequences, 18% seen once. Sequencing was performed on peripheral blood mononuclear cells (PBMCs), taken at new diagnosis, from a patient treated with antithyroid drugs. The receptors stem from a female donor with Graves disease. Each CDR3 is given with its conserved first and last residue.

V gene	J gene	CDR3 protein
TRBV5-1	TRBJ2-3	CASSQGTSGDTQYF
TRBV28	TRBJ1-5	CASNPGGVRQPQHF
TRBV10-3	TRBJ2-1	CAINNRGEANEQFF
TRBV9	TRBJ1-2	CASSVDLGRGYGYTF
TRBV7-2	TRBJ1-2	CASSLGQTYGYTF
TRBV11-2	TRBJ2-7	CASTLPGGLSSYEQYF
TRBV2	TRBJ2-1	CASSDGTSGRGEQFF
TRBV2	TRBJ2-7	CASSRTSGSYEQYF
TRBV6-1	TRBJ2-2	CASSNPRQGGTGELFF
TRBV24-1	TRBJ2-1	CATRRGRDNEQFF
TRBV5-1	TRBJ1-1	CASSSGGFTEAFF
TRBV6-5	TRBJ1-1	CASSYSRGTEAFF
TRBV28	TRBJ2-7	CASRQTGFRSYEQYF
TRBV12-3/TRBV12-4	TRBJ2-5	CASSLRPSGETQYF
TRBV3-1	TRBJ2-1	CASSPSEDSYNEQFF
TRBV29-1	TRBJ2-1	CSVEGRLNEQFF
TRBV6-2/TRBV6-3	TRBJ1-5	CASSRNREGPQHF
TRBV6-9	TRBJ2-1	CASSSAWTSTWAEQFF
TRBV7-8	TRBJ2-3	CASSLGLAGGPSANTDTQYF
TRBV6-2/TRBV6-3	TRBJ2-7	CASSYPSRSNVEQYF
TRBV29-1	TRBJ2-3	CSVFSPGQSDTQYF
TRBV11-2	TRBJ2-3	CASSLLAGGTDTQYF
TRBV2	TRBJ2-7	CASRGTSGSSSEQYF
TRBV10-3	TRBJ2-3	CAISELASHRDTQYF
TRBV28	TRBJ2-1	CASRYFGDEFF
TRBV28	TRBJ2-7	CASSAWGAGGGEQYF
TRBV2	TRBJ2-5	CASRLTGGSGETQYF
TRBV11-3	TRBJ2-1	CASSLAGQIYNEQFF
TRBV27	TRBJ1-5	CASSFYRGVNQPQHF
TRBV18	TRBJ1-1	CASSPPFRGSTEAFF
TRBV7-2	TRBJ2-5	CASSLVSVTEETQYF
TRBV11-3	TRBJ2-3	CASSLGQLLTDTQYF
TRBV7-9	TRBJ1-2	CASSLMVQAGYTF
TRBV6-2/TRBV6-3	TRBJ1-3	CASRGANSGNTIYF
TRBV4-2	TRBJ2-7	CASSQLVLVAGNYEQYF
TRBV28	TRBJ2-3	CASSLGYQVGTDTQYF
TRBV9	TRBJ1-3	CASSVASGNSGNTIYF
TRBV10-3	TRBJ2-5	CAISDPKRTSGTFQETQYF